These 21 T cell receptor beta chains originate from one sample sequenced in a study of glioma-infiltrating T cells. Using RNA template, CDR3s of TCR alpha and beta were amplified with iRepertoire arm-PCR. From the multiplex PCR reads, TCRdb called clonotypes with MiXCR, one entry per CDR3 protein. The sample includes about 210,000 distinct CDR3 sequences, about 31% of them seen just once. Sequencing was performed on glioma tissue, nonneoplastic brain tissue, or PBMCs (not recorded which). The receptor set was obtained from a human donor with low-grade glioma or glioblastoma, undergoing nonglioma brain surgery, or in good health (not recorded which).

With respect to this clonotype: A read error is possible here, since a much larger clone lies one base away. The chain recombines TRBV4-1 with TRBJ2-1; no clear D. With 0 bases removed from V and 0 bases from J, the gap between germline ends came to 12 bases. Germline loops: CDR1 MGHRA, CDR2 YSYEKL. CDR3 length: 17 amino acids. CDR3 sequence (DNA): TGCGCCAGCAGCCAAGATGGGGTGGTTGGCTCCTACAATGAGCAGTTCTTC. Its translation is CASSQDGVVGSYNEQFF.

On this clonotype itself: The CDR3 carries no conserved terminal phenylalanine or tryptophan, so it likely arises from a read error. This chain uses TRBV30 with TRBJ2-7; TRBD1 or TRBD2 may be the D gene (6 bases each). Germline CDR1 is GTSNPN and CDR2 is SVGIG (reference sequence). The CDR3 length is 14 residues. Trimming removed 0 bases from V and 5 bases from J, with 14 bases in between. DNA of the CDR3: TGTGCCTGGAGTGTTGGGGGGCGTGATCACGAGCAGTACCTC. It encodes CAWSVGGRDHEQYL.

This rearrangement joins TRBV5-4 to TRBJ2-3; TRBD2 agrees at 8 bases. Germline CDR1 reads SGHNT; CDR2 reads YYREEE (reference sequence). V gave up 3 bases and J gave up 0 bases; unmatched junction bases: 6. This CDR3 region has 16 residues. The CDR3 loop reads CASSSLSGSSTDTQYF. CDR3 sequence (DNA): TGTGCCAGCAGCTCATTAAGCGGGAGTAGCACAGATACGCAGTATTTT.

V gene TRBV7-2 combines with J gene TRBJ2-1, with 8 bases lining up with TRBD2. Germline lookup yields CDR1 SGHTA and CDR2 FQGNSA. The CDR3 consists of 12 residues. The V and J ends lost 6 bases and 8 bases, in that order; junction bases with no gene match: 3. In DNA, the CDR3 is TGTGCCAGCAGAGCGGGAGAGGATGAGCAGTTCTTC. Its protein product is CASRAGEDEQFF. Complete variable domain (other parts from reference TRBV7-2 and TRBJ2-1): GAGVSQSPSNKVTEKGKDVELRCDPISGHTALYWYRQSLGQGLEFLIYFQGNSAPDKSGLPSDRFSAERTGGSVSTLTIQRTQQEDSAVYLCASRAGEDEQFFGPGTRLTVL.

This clonotype turned up a few times. This chain joins TRBV7-9 and TRBJ2-5; no definite D call. Trimming removed 1 base at V and 7 bases at J, with 13 bases between. The CDR3 is 14 residues long. Germline loops: CDR1 SEHNR, CDR2 FQNEAQ (reference sequence). The CDR3 sequence: CASSLDRGFGTQYF. The CDR3 DNA reads TGTGCCAGCAGCTTAGACAGAGGATTCGGGACCCAGTACTTC.

Ten or more counts support this clonotype. Here the CDR3 reads CASSQVPGGVYEQYF. The CDR3 DNA is TGCGCCAGCAGCCAAGTTCCAGGGGGAGTCTACGAGCAGTACTTC. V usage is TRBV4-3 and J usage is TRBJ2-7; 7 nucleotides align to TRBD1. CDR1 and CDR2 (germline): LGHNA, YSLEER. The V segment lost 1 base and the J segment 3 bases; nucleotides outside the gene matches: 6. The CDR3 totals 15 residues.

This clonotype was seen many times. CDR3 coding DNA: TGTGCCATCAGTGAGTCGACGGGAAGTAGAGCACTAGCGGGACATGAGCAGTTCTTC. It encodes CAISESTGSRALAGHEQFF. The chain links TRBV10-3 to TRBJ2-1, with 10 positions matching TRBD2. The V and J ends lost 0 bases and 8 bases, in that order; junction bases with no gene match: 16. In germline, CDR1 is ENHRY, CDR2 SYGVKD. The CDR3 totals 19 residues.

There are many counts of this clonotype. CDR3 nucleotides: TGTGCCAGCAGTTACAATGGAGGAGAGACCCAGTACTTC. Its protein product is CASSYNGGETQYF. This sequence joins TRBV6-2 or TRBV6-3 and TRBJ2-5; tentatively, D is TRBD2 (5 bases). The CDR3 totals 13 residues. Trimming took 2 bases from V and 4 from J, leaving 8 bases between them. CDR1 and CDR2 (germline): MNHEY, SVGEGT.

This clonotype occurred many times. V gene TRBV6-5 combines with J gene TRBJ1-6; unclear D gene. Germline V gene sequence: CDR1 MNHEY, CDR2 SVGAGI. The V and J ends lost 0 bases and 7 bases respectively, with 13 bases between them. There are 16 residues in the CDR3. The CDR3 here is CASSYSRPGRNSPLHF. CDR3 nucleotide sequence: TGTGCCAGCAGTTACTCCCGCCCCGGGAGGAATTCACCCCTCCACTTT.

This clonotype was seen a few times. The CDR3 bases are TGTGCCAGCACTTCTGACAATAGCAATCAGCCCCAGCATTTT. Translated: CASTSDNSNQPQHF. The chain employs TRBV12-3 or TRBV12-4 and TRBJ1-5; D is ambiguous. The CDR3 loop spans 14 amino acids. V lost 7 bases to trimming and J lost 0 bases, with 10 bases between them.

The rearrangement links TRBV9 to TRBJ1-1, with 7 bases aligning to TRBD1. The CDR3 extends over 15 amino acids. Germline V CDR1 and CDR2: SGDLS, YYNGEE. The V segment lost 5 bases and the J segment 5 bases; nucleotides outside the gene matches: 12. CDR3 loop: CASSYTGDRGTEAFF. The CDR3 nucleotides read TGTGCCAGCAGTTACACAGGGGACCGGGGGACTGAAGCTTTCTTT.

Comments on this clonotype: A much larger clone is a single base away; this may be a read error. The chain carries TRBV7-2 and TRBJ1-2; no definite D call. From germline, CDR1 is SGHTA and CDR2 FQGNSA. CDR3 length equals 13 residues. The CDR3 is CASSEDGSYCYTF. In DNA, the CDR3 is TGTGCCAGCAGCGAAGACGGGAGCTATTGCTACACCTTC.

This clonotype has only a few counts. This chain links TRBV5-5 with TRBJ2-2, with 7 bases lining up with TRBD1. This CDR3 comprises 15 residues. Germline lookup yields CDR1 SGHKS and CDR2 YYEKEE (reference sequence). The CDR3 DNA follows: TGTGCTACCCAGAGGGAAGGGGGCGCAACCGGGGAGCTGTTTTTT. This sequence encodes CATQREGGATGELFF.

This clonotype was picked up a small number of times. The chain recombines TRBV7-9 with TRBJ2-5, with no clear D. CDR3 size: 14 residues. V was cut by 5 bases and J by 4 bases, with 14 bases left in between. Germline values: CDR1 SEHNR, CDR2 FQNEAQ (reference sequence). DNA of the CDR3: TGTGCCAGCAGCCTTCGGCCTGCCGGAGAGACCCAGTACTTC. It encodes CASSLRPAGETQYF.

Turning to this clonotype: A single base separates this from a much larger clone, so it may be a read error. The chain uses TRBV7-2 and TRBJ2-6; a possible D gene is TRBD1 (6 bases). Germline CDR1 and CDR2: SGHTA and FQGNSA. The CDR3 runs to 16 residues. The CDR3 here is CASSLGQASGANVPTF. Written as DNA, the CDR3 is TGTGCCAGCAGCCTGGGACAAGCCTCTGGGGCCAACGTCCCGACTTTC.

This clonotype occurred once. The gene calls are TRBV7-2 and TRBJ2-1; TRBD2 matches at 7 bases. The CDR3 spans 15 residues. The germline V gene encodes CDR1 SGHTA and CDR2 FQGNSA. V lost 5 bases, J lost 6 bases, and 10 bases stayed unmatched. The CDR3 loop is CASSRVKGRANEQFF. The CDR3 DNA sequence: TGTGCCAGCAGCCGAGTAAAGGGGAGGGCCAATGAGCAGTTCTTC.

This clonotype was counted at least ten times. The J gene is TRBJ2-1, the V gene TRBV19; TRBD2 aligns across 9 bases. Germline CDR1 LNHDA, CDR2 SQIVND (reference sequence). The CDR3 is 16 amino acids. V shed 6 bases, J shed 8 bases, and the junction held 14 bases outside the gene matches. CDR3 in DNA: TGTGCCAGTAGCTTCACTAGCGGGTGGAGGTACGATGAGCAGTTCTTC. Amino acid sequence: CASSFTSGWRYDEQFF.

There are a few counts of this clonotype. This sequence joins TRBV19 and TRBJ1-1; TRBD1 is a possible D gene (5 bases). The germline CDR1 and CDR2 sequences are LNHDA and SQIVND (reference sequence). V lost 6 bases, J lost 1 base, and 15 bases lay in between. The CDR3 is 15 residues long. The CDR3 DNA follows: TGTGCCAGTAGCCCAGGACAACCGGGGAACACTGAAGCTTTCTTT. Its translation is CASSPGQPGNTEAFF.

There are many counts of this clonotype. The chain couples TRBV15 to TRBJ1-4, with D uncertain. CDR3 size: 13 residues. Germline CDR1 is LNHNV and CDR2 is YYDKDF (reference sequence). V gave up 4 bases and J gave up 0 bases, with 3 bases separating them. The CDR3 is CATSNPTNEKLFF. The CDR3 DNA follows: TGTGCCACCAGCAATCCAACTAATGAAAAACTGTTTTTT.

This clonotype was recorded a few times. This sequence joins TRBV30 and TRBJ2-1; no definite D call. The CDR3 extends over 15 amino acids. The V end lost 0 bases, the J end lost 8 bases, and 17 bases lay between the germline ends. Looked up from germline, CDR1 is GTSNPN and CDR2 is SVGIG (reference sequence). CDR3 region: CAWSVQFIDDYEQFF. In DNA form, the CDR3 reads TGTGCCTGGAGTGTACAATTTATCGATGATTATGAGCAGTTCTTC. Full variable domain (rest looked up from reference TRBV30 and TRBJ2-1): SQTIHQWPATLVQPVGSPLSLECTVEGTSNPNLYWYRQAAGRGLQLLFYSVGIGQISSEVPQNLSASRPQDRQFILSSKKLLLSDSGFYLCAWSVQFIDDYEQFFGPGTRLTVL.

This clonotype appeared many times. V and J are TRBV27 and TRBJ2-5, with 9 bases aligning to TRBD2. Germline CDR1 MNHEY, CDR2 SMNVEV (reference sequence). The ends lost 11 bases at V and 3 bases at J; junction bases unmatched: 13. The length of the CDR3 is 15 residues. CDR3 loop: CASRGVASGEETQYF. CDR3 DNA: TGTGCCTCGAGGGGGGTGGCTAGCGGGGAAGAGACCCAGTACTTC.